Below are 17 T cell receptor beta chains sequenced from a single sample in a study of graft-versus-host responses after intestinal transplantation. TCRdb keeps only in-frame clones here, not all; method: immunoSEQ multiplex PCR. The sample lists 77,000 or so clones, approximately 94% seen once, with less than 0.55% in the top ten. Antigens for these TCRs are unknown. The sequenced sample was unstimulated CD8+ T cells sorted from spleen or lymph node cells, obtained before intestinal transplant. All receptors come from a human donor who received an intestinal transplant.

The chain combines TRBV6-1 with TRBJ2-5; D is possibly TRBD1 (5 bases). The CDR3 has 17 residues. With 1 base removed from V and 5 bases from J, the gap between germline ends came to 20 bases. Germline assignment: CDR1 MNHNS and CDR2 SASEGT. The DNA for the CDR3 is TGTGCCAGCAGTGAAGGGGGCCCCGGCTTCCGCAGGGAGACCCAGTACTTC. It encodes CASSEGGPGFRRETQYF.

This sequence joins TRBV5-6 and TRBJ2-1; the match to TRBD2 covers 12 bases. CDR1 is SGHDT and CDR2 is YYEEEE in the germline V gene. CDR3 length: 15 residues. V gave up 2 bases and J gave up 6 bases; unmatched junction bases: 3. DNA of the CDR3: TGTGCCAGCAGCTTTCTAGCGGGAGGGCGCAATGAGCAGTTCTTC. Protein sequence: CASSFLAGGRNEQFF.

The chain uses TRBV6-4 and TRBJ2-1; D not certain. The ends were cut back, 6 bases at V and 4 bases at J, with 13 bases in the middle. CDR1 is MRHNA, CDR2 SNTAGT, per germline. The CDR3 spans 14 residues. The DNA of the CDR3 is TGTGCCAGCAGCCCCCAGGACGAGTACAATGAGCAGTTCTTC. Translation gives CASSPQDEYNEQFF.

Points on this clone: An end of the junction does not agree with germline; a read error may underlie this. The chain carries TRBV6-1 and TRBJ2-5; tentatively, D is TRBD2 (6 bases). CDR1 MNHNS and CDR2 SASEGT come from the germline V gene. The CDR3 has 13 amino acids. DNA for the CDR3: TGTGCCAGCAGGGCGACTCTTCGAGGGACTCCGCACTTC. Its protein product is CASRATLRGTPHF.

CDR3 protein: CASSPGTGKVYVGNQPQHF. CDR3 bases: TGTGCCAGTAGTCCAGGGACAGGGAAAGTTTACGTTGGCAATCAGCCCCAGCATTTT. The V call is TRBV19, the J call TRBJ1-5; 9 bases agree with TRBD1. The CDR3 totals 19 residues. With 5 bases clipped from V and 2 bases from J, the junction kept 16 bases outside the gene matches. The germline V gene encodes CDR1 LNHDA and CDR2 SQIVND (reference sequence).

This rearrangement joins TRBV5-1 to TRBJ2-7, with 11 nucleotides matching TRBD2. Germline CDR1 is SGHRS and CDR2 is YFSETQ. The CDR3 has 17 residues. V was pared by 0 bases and J by 6 bases, with 11 bases of the junction left unmatched. The CDR3 sequence: CASSLGSYVAGGSEQYF. The CDR3 nucleotides read TGCGCCAGCAGCTTGGGATCGTATGTAGCGGGAGGGTCCGAGCAGTACTTC.

The chain couples TRBV6-1 to TRBJ1-5; D gene uncertain. The CDR3 consists of 14 residues. Per germline, CDR1 MNHNS and CDR2 SASEGT. V dropped 1 base and J dropped 4 bases, with 8 bases sitting between them. This CDR3 is CASSEGGRNQPQHF. CDR3 nucleotides: TGTGCCAGCAGTGAAGGAGGGAGGAATCAGCCCCAGCATTTT.

The CDR3 nucleotides read TGTGCCATCAGTGGGGGATCGAGGAGTCCTGGGGATGAGCAGTTCTTC. It specifies CAISGGSRSPGDEQFF. The chain joins TRBV10-3 to TRBJ2-1; no firm D call. The CDR3 loop spans 16 amino acids. From germline, CDR1 is ENHRY and CDR2 SYGVKD. Trimming removed 4 bases from V and 8 bases from J, with 21 bases in between.

This chain uses TRBV5-1 with TRBJ2-7; D may correspond to TRBD1 or TRBD2 (5 bases each). The germline V and J ends were trimmed by 3 bases and 0 bases, with 10 bases remaining between them. Germline V CDR1 and CDR2: SGHRS, YFSETQ. CDR3 length: 14 residues. CDR3 in amino acids: CASSWWGSSYEQYF. CDR3 nucleotides: TGCGCCAGCAGCTGGTGGGGGAGCTCCTACGAGCAGTACTTC.

The V call is TRBV6-5, the J call TRBJ2-7; possibly TRBD2 for D (5 bases). The germline gives CDR1 MNHEY, CDR2 SVGAGI. The CDR3 spans 15 residues. With 2 bases removed from V and 4 bases from J, the gap between germline ends came to 15 bases. CDR3 in amino acids: CASSYTVTDSYEQYF. In DNA, the CDR3 is TGTGCCAGCAGTTACACCGTTACGGACTCGTACGAGCAGTACTTC.

The chain carries TRBV5-6 and TRBJ1-1, with 9 bases that match TRBD1. Unmatched junction bases numbered 11, after V lost 4 bases and J lost 4 bases. The V gene's germline CDR1 is SGHDT and CDR2 YYEEEE. This CDR3 has 16 amino acids. This chain's CDR3 is CASSPYQGQGVTEAFF. The CDR3 nucleotides are TGTGCCAGCAGCCCCTACCAGGGACAGGGTGTCACTGAAGCTTTCTTT.

This clone has only a few counts. This chain uses TRBV5-8 with TRBJ2-7; TRBD2 aligns across 9 bases. V gave up 0 bases and J gave up 3 bases; unmatched junction bases: 10. The germline gives CDR1 SGHTS, CDR2 YDEGEE. The CDR3 runs to 17 residues. This CDR3 is CASSLEVSQREVYEQYF. The CDR3 DNA follows: TGTGCCAGCAGCTTGGAGGTGAGCCAGCGGGAGGTCTACGAGCAGTACTTC.

The chain recombines TRBV10-2 with TRBJ1-1; D is ambiguous. CDR3 length: 14 residues. The germline gives CDR1 WSHSY, CDR2 SAAADI. V was clipped by 4 bases and J by 0 bases, with 9 bases between them. The CDR3 sequence is CASSGVTLNTEAFF. The CDR3 DNA reads as TGCGCCAGCAGTGGGGTCACCCTGAACACTGAAGCTTTCTTT.

The count of this clone is one. The chain couples TRBV27 to TRBJ1-1; tentatively, D is TRBD1 (5 bases). V shed 5 bases and J shed 0 bases, with 10 bases lying between them. The germline gives CDR1 MNHEY, CDR2 SMNVEV (reference sequence). The length of the CDR3 is 14 residues. The CDR3 DNA is TGTGCCAGCAGTCCGGGACTCGTGAACACTGAAGCTTTCTTT. Protein sequence: CASSPGLVNTEAFF.

Within the sample, this clone is medium-sized (0.01 to 0.1%). The chain couples TRBV28 to TRBJ2-3; the D gene could be TRBD1 or TRBD2 (5 bases each). This CDR3 has 17 residues. The V and J ends lost 5 bases and 1 base respectively, with 19 bases between them. Germline V gives CDR1 MDHEN, CDR2 SYDVKM. The CDR3 DNA sequence: TGTGCCAGCAGTCTCGGGACCTACGGGGCAGGCACAGATACGCAGTATTTT. Protein: CASSLGTYGAGTDTQYF.

This clone was detected only once. V and J are TRBV5-1 and TRBJ1-6, with D unclear. V lost 1 base to trimming and J lost 8 bases, with 13 bases between them. This CDR3 is built from 15 residues. The germline CDR1 and CDR2 sequences are SGHRS and YFSETQ. CDR3 nucleotides: TGCGCCAGCAGCTTGACCTTGGCGGGAGATTCACCCCTCCACTTT. Translating it yields CASSLTLAGDSPLHF.

The chain uses TRBV4-1 and TRBJ2-7; the D gene is possibly TRBD1 (6 bases). CDR1 is MGHRA, CDR2 YSYEKL, per germline. V lost 4 bases to trimming and J lost 4 bases, with 17 bases between them. CDR3 length: 15 residues. The CDR3 nucleotides are TGCGCCAGCAGCCCCGAAGACAGGTTGAGGTACGAGCAGTACTTC. Amino acid sequence: CASSPEDRLRYEQYF.